One and the same sample provided the 25 T cell receptor beta chains below, sequenced in a study of T cells in Graves' hyperthyroidism and ophthalmopathy. Amplification of TCR beta CDR3 regions used RNA as the template. The primer set for the first-round RT-PCR of the TCR CDR3 was HTBI. Each CDR3 protein gets one entry after TCRdb re-called the multiplex PCR reads with MiXCR. The sample contains over 250,000 distinct CDR3 sequences, approximately 21% of which appear only once. The sequenced sample consisted of blood. The receptors derive from a man aged 25 to 40 with Graves' ophthalmopathy.

In its sample, this clonotype was seen many times. V gene TRBV11-3 combines with J gene TRBJ1-1, with D tentatively TRBD1 (6 bases). Trimming took 0 bases from V and 3 from J, leaving 8 bases between them. CDR3 size: 14 residues. Germline V gene sequence: CDR1 SGHNT, CDR2 YENEEA. CDR3 nucleotide sequence: TGTGCCAGCAGCTTAGATAGGGGGGACACTGAAGCTTTCTTT. The encoded protein is CASSLDRGDTEAFF.

J is TRBJ2-2 and V is TRBV5-1; TRBD1 matches at 7 bases. This CDR3 is 15 amino acids long. The V gene's germline CDR1 is SGHRS and CDR2 YFSETQ. V lost 4 bases, J lost 5 bases, and 8 bases stayed unmatched. CDR3 protein: CASSTEGTATGELFF. The CDR3 DNA sequence: TGCGCCAGCAGCACCGAAGGGACAGCGACCGGGGAGCTGTTTTTT.

This clonotype was seen many times. J is TRBJ1-6 and V is TRBV10-3; unclear D gene. Trimming left V 5 bases short and J 7 bases short, with 15 bases between. Germline V gene sequence: CDR1 ENHRY, CDR2 SYGVKD. CDR3 length equals 15 residues. CDR3: CAISLSTALNSPLHF. DNA of the CDR3: TGTGCCATCAGTTTGAGTACAGCGTTAAATTCACCCCTCCACTTT.

The sample holds many counts of this clonotype. The rearrangement joins TRBV3-1 to TRBJ1-6, with TRBD1 matching 8 bases. The trim removed 1 base at V and 10 bases at J, leaving 9 bases unmatched. Germline CDR1 and CDR2: LGHDT and YNNKEL (reference sequence). The CDR3 spans 16 residues. The CDR3 loop reads CASSQGSGQGESPLHF. CDR3 bases: TGTGCCAGCAGCCAAGGGTCCGGACAGGGAGAATCACCCCTCCACTTT.

The chain is built from TRBV2 and TRBJ2-5; 10 bases are a match to TRBD2. The germline V gene encodes CDR1 SNHLY and CDR2 FYNNEI. The junction had 4 bases not matched to a gene; V was cut back by 7 bases and J by 5 bases. This CDR3 region has 13 residues. This CDR3 reads CASKETSGETQYF. The CDR3 DNA follows: TGTGCCAGCAAAGAGACTAGCGGGGAGACCCAGTACTTC.

Many counts were recorded for this clonotype. The chain carries TRBV12-3 or TRBV12-4 and TRBJ1-1; TRBD1 matches 8 bases. The CDR3 sequence is 14 residues long. V lost 7 bases and J lost 1; bases outside the gene matches: 5. The CDR3, as DNA: TGTGCCAGCACCTCCGGGACAGGGAACACTGAAGCTTTCTTT. Amino acids: CASTSGTGNTEAFF.

The CDR3 region is CSVRIRKGGQAYSNTGELFF. In DNA form, the CDR3 reads TGCAGCGTTCGCATACGGAAAGGGGGACAGGCCTACTCGAACACCGGGGAGCTGTTTTTT. This rearrangement joins TRBV29-1 to TRBJ2-2; the match to TRBD1 covers 8 bases. V trimming: 5 bases; J trimming: 0 bases; junction bases outside the gene matches: 20. Germline CDR1 SQVTM, CDR2 ANQGSEA. The length of the CDR3 is 20 residues.

This clonotype has more than one count but fewer than ten. This chain uses TRBV28 with TRBJ2-2, with 7 bases identical to TRBD1. This CDR3 is built from 16 residues. Germline CDR1 MDHEN, CDR2 SYDVKM. V dropped 5 bases and J dropped 1; count of bases not matched to a gene: 7. The CDR3 is CASSVGQGVNTGELFF. The CDR3 DNA reads TGTGCCAGCAGTGTGGGGCAGGGGGTGAACACCGGGGAGCTGTTTTTT.

This clonotype has at least ten counts. V is TRBV7-9 and J is TRBJ1-5; D is ambiguous. The germline V gene has CDR1 SEHNR and CDR2 FQNEAQ (reference sequence). The CDR3 covers 15 residues. The germline V and J ends were trimmed by 1 base and 2 bases, with 9 bases remaining between them. Written as DNA, the CDR3 is TGTGCCAGCAGCTTAGATGGCGGCCGCAATCAGCCCCAGCATTTT. Translating it yields CASSLDGGRNQPQHF.

This chain links TRBV28 with TRBJ1-5; D not resolved. Germline V gene sequence: CDR1 MDHEN, CDR2 SYDVKM. The CDR3 loop spans 12 amino acids. Trimming removed 8 bases at V and 6 bases at J, with 11 bases between. CDR3 nucleotides: TGTGCCAGCCACGTATTTGGTCAGCCCCAGCATTTT. Translated: CASHVFGQPQHF. The full variable domain, its missing parts supplied by reference TRBV28 and TRBJ1-5, is DVKVTQSSRYLVKRTGEKVFLECVQDMDHENMFWYRQDPGLGLRLIYFSYDVKMKEKGDIPEGYSVSREKKERFSLILESASTNQTSMYLCASHVFGQPQHFGDGTRLSIL.

This clonotype was seen repeatedly, ten times or more. The chain links TRBV18 to TRBJ2-5; tentatively, D is TRBD1 (5 bases). Germline V gene data show CDR1 as KGHSH and CDR2 as LQKENI. The CDR3 contains 13 residues. Trimming took off 5 bases at V and 2 bases at J, with 9 bases between the two ends. In nucleotides, the CDR3 is TGTGCCAGCTCATCGACAGAACAAGAGACCCAGTACTTC. It is translated as CASSSTEQETQYF. The full variable domain, with the rest looked up from reference TRBV18 and TRBJ2-5, is NAGVMQNPRHLVRRRGQEARLRCSPMKGHSHVYWYRQLPEEGLKFMVYLQKENIIDESGMPKERFSAEFPKEGPSILRIQQVVRGDSAAYFCASSSTEQETQYFGPGTRLLVL.

In this sample, this clonotype turned up a few times. The chain has TRBV11-3 and TRBJ2-1, with 11 bases fitting TRBD2. The CDR3 sequence is 18 residues long. Germline V gene sequence: CDR1 SGHNT, CDR2 YENEEA. V lost 1 base to trimming and J lost 1 base; unmatched junction nucleotides: 6. The DNA of the CDR3 is TGTGCCAGCAGCTTAGTTTCTAGCGGGGGGATTTCCTACAATGAGCAGTTCTTC. Encoded protein: CASSLVSSGGISYNEQFF.

The chain uses TRBV19 and TRBJ1-5; D gene unclear. CDR1 LNHDA and CDR2 SQIVND come from the germline V gene (reference sequence). V was clipped by 6 bases and J by 2 bases, with 14 bases between them. The CDR3 sequence is 15 residues long. The CDR3 DNA sequence: TGTGCCAGTAGGGATCGATGGGCGGGCAATCAGCCCCAGCATTTT. Translation: CASRDRWAGNQPQHF.

A few counts support this clonotype. This sequence joins TRBV5-1 and TRBJ2-7; TRBD1 or TRBD2 may be the D gene (6 bases each). This CDR3 spans 14 amino acids. V lost 0 bases, J lost 5 bases, and 12 bases lay in between. Germline V CDR1 and CDR2: SGHRS, YFSETQ. The CDR3 is CASSLVGGSNEQYF. DNA of the CDR3: TGCGCCAGCAGCTTGGTCGGGGGCAGCAACGAGCAGTACTTC.

This clonotype was detected a few times. The chain carries TRBV7-3 and TRBJ2-1, with 8 bases fitting TRBD2. The CDR3 totals 16 residues. V trimming: 3 bases; J trimming: 3 bases; junction bases outside the gene matches: 7. Germline-derived CDR1 and CDR2 are SGHTA and FQGTGA. DNA of the CDR3: TGTGCCAGCAGCTTGCAGCCGGGACTAGGCTACAATGAGCAGTTCTTC. Translating it yields CASSLQPGLGYNEQFF.

In its sample, this clonotype was seen many times. The chain carries TRBV18 and TRBJ2-3; the D gene is possibly TRBD1 (7 bases). V was trimmed by 4 bases and J by 3 bases, leaving 17 bases between them. This CDR3 region has 16 residues. Germline loops: CDR1 KGHSH, CDR2 LQKENI. The CDR3 DNA reads as TGTGCCAGCTCACGTCCTTCAGGGGGGCTGACAGATACGCAGTATTTT. Amino acid sequence: CASSRPSGGLTDTQYF. Based on the CDR3 plus reference TRBV18 and TRBJ2-3, the full variable domain is NAGVMQNPRHLVRRRGQEARLRCSPMKGHSHVYWYRQLPEEGLKFMVYLQKENIIDESGMPKERFSAEFPKEGPSILRIQQVVRGDSAAYFCASSRPSGGLTDTQYFGPGTRLTVL.

The rearrangement joins TRBV28 to TRBJ1-5, with TRBD1 matching 9 bases. The CDR3 runs 15 residues. Germline loops: CDR1 MDHEN, CDR2 SYDVKM. J gave up 7 bases and V 3 bases, and 7 bases lay outside the gene matches. CDR3 sequence: CASSFAGQGFQPQHF. For the CDR3, the DNA is TGTGCCAGCAGTTTTGCGGGACAGGGTTTCCAGCCCCAGCATTTT.

This clonotype was picked up many times. The genes are TRBV7-8 and TRBJ2-7; TRBD2 might be the D (5 bases). Germline V gene data show CDR1 as SGHVS and CDR2 as FQNEAQ. Trimming took 0 bases from V and 2 from J, leaving 8 bases between them. The CDR3 has 14 residues. The CDR3 DNA follows: TGTGCCAGCAGCTTAGCGGGAGCTACCTACGAGCAGTACTTC. Protein: CASSLAGATYEQYF. Drawing the rest from reference TRBV7-8 and TRBJ2-7, the complete variable domain is GAGVSQSPRYKVAKRGQDVALRCDPISGHVSLFWYQQALGQGPEFLTYFQNEAQLDKSGLPSDRFFAERPEGSVSTLKIQRTQQEDSAVYLCASSLAGATYEQYFGPGTRLTVT.

This clonotype was seen many times. This chain connects TRBV20-1 to TRBJ2-1, with 7 bases matching TRBD2. The CDR3 runs to 14 residues. The germline CDR1 and CDR2 sequences are DFQATT and SNEGSKA (reference sequence). V shed 1 base and J 15 bases; nucleotides not matched to a gene: 15. CDR3 sequence reads: CSARGGALAREGFF. In nucleotides, the CDR3 is TGCAGTGCTAGAGGTGGGGCCCTAGCCAGGGAGGGGTTCTTC.

The genes are TRBV10-2 and TRBJ2-6, with 10 bases identical to TRBD1. The junction had 9 bases not matched to a gene; V was cut back by 5 bases and J by 2 bases. This CDR3 region has 18 residues. Germline values: CDR1 WSHSY, CDR2 SAAADI. Written as DNA, the CDR3 is TGCGCCAGCAGTAGGACAGGGGGTTACTCCGCTGGGGCCAACGTCCTGACTTTC. Translation gives CASSRTGGYSAGANVLTF.

Written as DNA, the CDR3 is TGTGCCAGCAGCTCCCCCGACAGGGCCGGGTACGAGCAGTACTTC. It is translated as CASSSPDRAGYEQYF. The genes are TRBV7-8 and TRBJ2-7; 7 positions match TRBD1. J gave up 4 bases and V 4 bases, and 10 bases lay outside the gene matches. CDR1 is SGHVS and CDR2 is FQNEAQ in the germline V gene. The CDR3 has 15 residues.

J is TRBJ2-7 and V is TRBV28, with D possibly being TRBD1 (6 bases). V dropped 6 bases and J dropped 3 bases, with 18 bases sitting between them. Germline values: CDR1 MDHEN, CDR2 SYDVKM. The CDR3 extends over 15 amino acids. CDR3 in amino acids: CASSPAGALVYEQYF. CDR3 sequence (DNA): TGTGCCAGCAGCCCAGCAGGGGCCCTGGTCTACGAGCAGTACTTC.

CDR3 sequence: CASSQGSIGTEAFF. Here the CDR3 DNA reads TGTGCCAGCTCACAGGGTAGTATCGGCACTGAAGCTTTCTTT. The chain uses TRBV18 and TRBJ1-1; no clear D. The germline V and J ends were trimmed by 4 bases and 4 bases, with 13 bases remaining between them. The germline V gene has CDR1 KGHSH and CDR2 LQKENI. The CDR3 loop spans 14 amino acids.

Ten or more counts support this clonotype. The chain has TRBV5-1 and TRBJ2-1; D unclear. The CDR3 consists of 14 residues. The V end was cut by 0 bases, the J end by 4 bases, with 8 bases between. The germline gives CDR1 SGHRS, CDR2 YFSETQ. The CDR3 sequence: CASSLATAYNEQFF. The CDR3 DNA sequence: TGCGCCAGCAGCTTGGCTACTGCATACAATGAGCAGTTCTTC.

The chain recombines TRBV11-2 with TRBJ2-1, with TRBD2 identical over 12 bases. The CDR3 consists of 16 residues. Germline loops: CDR1 SGHAT, CDR2 FQNNGV. J gave up 5 bases and V 6 bases, and 8 bases lay outside the gene matches. The CDR3 nucleotides read TGTGCCAGCAGGCCCGGACTAGCGGGAATCAACAATGAGCAGTTCTTC. Its translation: CASRPGLAGINNEQFF.